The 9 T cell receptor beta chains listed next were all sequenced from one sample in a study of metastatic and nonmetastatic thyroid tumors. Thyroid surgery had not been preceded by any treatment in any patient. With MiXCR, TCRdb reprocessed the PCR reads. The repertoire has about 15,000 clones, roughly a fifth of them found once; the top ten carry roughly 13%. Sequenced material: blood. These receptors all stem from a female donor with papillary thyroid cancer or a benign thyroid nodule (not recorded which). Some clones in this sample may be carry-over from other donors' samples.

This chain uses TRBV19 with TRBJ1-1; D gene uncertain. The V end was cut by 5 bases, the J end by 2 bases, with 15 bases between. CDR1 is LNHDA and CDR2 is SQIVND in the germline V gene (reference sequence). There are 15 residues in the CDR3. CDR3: CASSSAATINTEAFF. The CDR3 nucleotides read TGTGCCAGTAGTTCGGCAGCGACCATCAACACTGAAGCTTTCTTT.

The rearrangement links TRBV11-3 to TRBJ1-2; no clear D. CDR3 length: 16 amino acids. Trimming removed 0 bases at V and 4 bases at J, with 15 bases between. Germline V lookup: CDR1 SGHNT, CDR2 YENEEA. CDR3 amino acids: CASSLDRGAHGYGYTF. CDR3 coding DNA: TGTGCCAGCAGCTTAGATCGAGGTGCCCACGGCTATGGCTACACCTTC.

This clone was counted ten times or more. The CDR3 nucleotides read TGCGCCAGCAGCCAACGGGAGATTAGGGATGGGACCGGGGAGCTGTTTTTT. It specifies CASSQREIRDGTGELFF. V usage is TRBV4-1 and J usage is TRBJ2-2; D is possibly TRBD2 (6 bases). Germline V gene sequence: CDR1 MGHRA, CDR2 YSYEKL. V was shortened by 2 bases and J by 5 bases, with 18 bases between the two germline ends. The CDR3 contains 17 residues.

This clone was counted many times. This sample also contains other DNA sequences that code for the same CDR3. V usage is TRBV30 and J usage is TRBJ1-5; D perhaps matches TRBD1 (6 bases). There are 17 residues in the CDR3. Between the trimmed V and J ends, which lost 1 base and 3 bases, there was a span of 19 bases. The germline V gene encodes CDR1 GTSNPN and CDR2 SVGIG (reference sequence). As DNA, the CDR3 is TGTGCCTGGAGTGGCGGGATCGGCAGGGGAAACAATCAGCCCCAGCATTTT. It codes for CAWSGGIGRGNNQPQHF.

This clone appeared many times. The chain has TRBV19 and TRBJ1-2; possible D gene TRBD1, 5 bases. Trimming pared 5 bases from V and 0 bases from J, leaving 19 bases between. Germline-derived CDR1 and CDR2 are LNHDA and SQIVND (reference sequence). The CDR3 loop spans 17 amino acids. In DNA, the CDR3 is TGTGCCAGTAGTGTCTCGTCTCAGGGTTTATCTAACTATGGCTACACCTTC. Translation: CASSVSSQGLSNYGYTF.

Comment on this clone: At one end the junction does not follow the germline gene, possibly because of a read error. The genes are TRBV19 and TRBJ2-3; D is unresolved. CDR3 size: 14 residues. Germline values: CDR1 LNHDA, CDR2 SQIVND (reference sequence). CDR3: CASTSSHPMDTPYF. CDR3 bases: TGTGCCAGTACGTCGAGTCATCCCATGGATACGCCGTATTTT.

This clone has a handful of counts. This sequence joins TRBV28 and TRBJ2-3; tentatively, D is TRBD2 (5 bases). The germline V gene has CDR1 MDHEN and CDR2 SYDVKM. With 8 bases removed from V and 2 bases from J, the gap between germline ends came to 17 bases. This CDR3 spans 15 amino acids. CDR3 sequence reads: CASGVQRRSTDTQYF. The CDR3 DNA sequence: TGTGCCAGCGGGGTTCAGCGGAGATCCACAGATACGCAGTATTTT.

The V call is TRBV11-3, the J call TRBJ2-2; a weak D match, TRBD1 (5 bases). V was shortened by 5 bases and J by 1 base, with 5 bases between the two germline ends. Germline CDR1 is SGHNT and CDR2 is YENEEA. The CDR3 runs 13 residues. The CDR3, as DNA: TGTGCCAGCAGCAGGGGGAACACCGGGGAGCTGTTTTTT. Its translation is CASSRGNTGELFF.

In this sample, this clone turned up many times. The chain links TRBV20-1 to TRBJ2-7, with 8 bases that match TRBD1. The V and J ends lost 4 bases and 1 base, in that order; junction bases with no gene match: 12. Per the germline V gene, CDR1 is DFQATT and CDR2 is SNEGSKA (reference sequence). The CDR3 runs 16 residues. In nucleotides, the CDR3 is TGCAGTGCTACCGGGCGATTCGGGACAGGTTCCTACGAGCAGTACTTC. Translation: CSATGRFGTGSYEQYF.